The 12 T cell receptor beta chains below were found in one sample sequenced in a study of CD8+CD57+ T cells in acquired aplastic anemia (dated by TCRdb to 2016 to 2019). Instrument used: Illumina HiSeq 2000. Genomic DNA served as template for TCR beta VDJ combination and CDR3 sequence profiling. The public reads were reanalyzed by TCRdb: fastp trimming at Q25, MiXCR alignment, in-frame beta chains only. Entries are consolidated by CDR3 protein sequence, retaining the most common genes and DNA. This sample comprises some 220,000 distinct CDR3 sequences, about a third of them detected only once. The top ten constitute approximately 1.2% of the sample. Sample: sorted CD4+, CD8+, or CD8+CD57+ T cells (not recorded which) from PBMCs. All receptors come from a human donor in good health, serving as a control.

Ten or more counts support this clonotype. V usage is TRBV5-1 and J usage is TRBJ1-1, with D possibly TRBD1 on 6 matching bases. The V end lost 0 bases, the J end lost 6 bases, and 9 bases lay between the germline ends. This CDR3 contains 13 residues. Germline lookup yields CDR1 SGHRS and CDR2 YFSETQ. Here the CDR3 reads CASSLAWTAEAFF. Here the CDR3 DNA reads TGCGCCAGCAGCTTGGCCTGGACAGCTGAAGCTTTCTTT.

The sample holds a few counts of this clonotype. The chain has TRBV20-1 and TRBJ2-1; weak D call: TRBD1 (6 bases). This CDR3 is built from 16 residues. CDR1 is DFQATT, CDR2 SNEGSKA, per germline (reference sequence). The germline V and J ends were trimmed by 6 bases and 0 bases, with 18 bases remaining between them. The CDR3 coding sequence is TGCAGTGCGCTAAACGGACAGACCCCCTCCTACAATGAGCAGTTCTTC. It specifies CSALNGQTPSYNEQFF.

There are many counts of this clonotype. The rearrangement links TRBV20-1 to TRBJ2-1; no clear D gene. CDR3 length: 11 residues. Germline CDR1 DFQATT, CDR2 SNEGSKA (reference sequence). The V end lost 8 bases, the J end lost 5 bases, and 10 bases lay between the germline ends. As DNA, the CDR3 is TGCAGTCTATACTCTAACAATGAGCAGTTCTTC. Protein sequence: CSLYSNNEQFF.

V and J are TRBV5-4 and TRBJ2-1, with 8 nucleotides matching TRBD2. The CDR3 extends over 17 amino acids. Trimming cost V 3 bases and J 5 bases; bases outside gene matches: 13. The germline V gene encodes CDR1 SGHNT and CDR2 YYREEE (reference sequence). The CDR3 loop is CASSSFSGLGTDNEQFF. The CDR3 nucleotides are TGTGCCAGCAGCTCGTTTTCGGGACTAGGCACAGACAATGAGCAGTTCTTC.

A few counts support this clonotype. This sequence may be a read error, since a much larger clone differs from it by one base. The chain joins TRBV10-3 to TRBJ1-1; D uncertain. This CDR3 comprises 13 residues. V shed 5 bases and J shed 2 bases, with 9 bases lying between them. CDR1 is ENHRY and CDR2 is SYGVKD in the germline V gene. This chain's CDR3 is CAISFTANTEAFF. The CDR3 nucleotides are TGTGCCATCAGTTTCACAGCAAACACTGAAGCTTTCTTT.

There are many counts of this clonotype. The CDR3: CSASGIGRHTEAFF. CDR3 sequence (DNA): TGCAGTGCTAGTGGGATCGGGCGGCACACTGAAGCTTTCTTT. The gene calls are TRBV20-1 and TRBJ1-1, with unresolved D. V lost 3 bases, J lost 3 bases, and 14 bases lay in between. This CDR3 region has 14 residues. The V gene's germline CDR1 is DFQATT and CDR2 SNEGSKA (reference sequence).

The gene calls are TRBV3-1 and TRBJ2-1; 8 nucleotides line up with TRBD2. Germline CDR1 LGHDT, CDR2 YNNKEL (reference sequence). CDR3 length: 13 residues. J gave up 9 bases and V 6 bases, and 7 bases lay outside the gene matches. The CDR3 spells CASRPAGVAEQFF. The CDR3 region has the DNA TGTGCCAGCAGGCCAGCGGGAGTTGCTGAGCAGTTCTTC.

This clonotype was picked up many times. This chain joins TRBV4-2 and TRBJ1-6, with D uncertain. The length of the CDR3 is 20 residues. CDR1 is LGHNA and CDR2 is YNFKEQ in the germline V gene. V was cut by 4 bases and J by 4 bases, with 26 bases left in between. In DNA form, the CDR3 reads TGTGCCAGCAGCCCGATGTTATACGTTCGCAGTCTTATGTATAATTCACCCCTCCACTTT. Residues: CASSPMLYVRSLMYNSPLHF.

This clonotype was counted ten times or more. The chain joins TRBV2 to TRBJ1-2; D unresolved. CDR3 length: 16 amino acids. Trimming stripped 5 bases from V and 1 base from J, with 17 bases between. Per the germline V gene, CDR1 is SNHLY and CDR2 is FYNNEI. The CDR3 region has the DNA TGTGCCAGCAGTCGACGAGGGCAGGAAATTAACTATGGCTACACCTTC. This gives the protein CASSRRGQEINYGYTF.

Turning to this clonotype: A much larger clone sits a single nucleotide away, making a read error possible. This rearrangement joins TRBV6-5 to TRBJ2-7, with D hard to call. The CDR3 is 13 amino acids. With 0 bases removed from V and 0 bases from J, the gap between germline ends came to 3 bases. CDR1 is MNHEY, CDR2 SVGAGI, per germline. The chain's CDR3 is CASSYSCSYEQYF. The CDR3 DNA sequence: TGTGCCAGCAGTTACTCTTGCTCCTACGAGCAGTACTTC.

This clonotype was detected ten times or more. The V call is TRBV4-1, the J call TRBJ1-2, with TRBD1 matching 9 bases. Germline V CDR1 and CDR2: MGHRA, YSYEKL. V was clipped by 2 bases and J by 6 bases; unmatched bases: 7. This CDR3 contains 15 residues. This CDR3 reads CASSQRTGAGDGYTF. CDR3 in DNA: TGCGCCAGCAGCCAACGGACAGGGGCGGGGGATGGCTACACCTTC.

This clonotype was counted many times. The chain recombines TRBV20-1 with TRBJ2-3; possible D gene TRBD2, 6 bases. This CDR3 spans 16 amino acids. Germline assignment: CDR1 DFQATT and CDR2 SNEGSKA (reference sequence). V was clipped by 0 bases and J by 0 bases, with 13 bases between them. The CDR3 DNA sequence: TGCAGTGCTAGAGATCTCGCGGGGTCAAGCACAGATACGCAGTATTTT. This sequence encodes CSARDLAGSSTDTQYF.